This entry is about one T cell receptor beta chain. The antigen is undetermined. These data come from a study of identifying expanded T cells in peripheral blood. The CDR3 runs to 17 residues. The V gene lost 6 bases and the J gene lost 0 bases, with 18 bases spanning the gap. During the collection period, no donor immune events like infections were recorded. Whole-study results and caveats: Across healthy donors, higher total template counts meant significantly greater approximately two-week count variance.

Clones were read by immunoSEQ multiplex PCR, and TCRdb kept only the in-frame ones, dropping some. The top ten hold 11% to 15% of the sample, which has about 97,000 clones, about 87% seen once. Material: blood. The TCR comes from a person aged 18 to 70 in good health. This chain connects TRBV23-1 to TRBJ1-5; D not resolved. TRBV23-1 has ORF status, its function being uncertain. The chain's CDR3 is CASRPISPFYSNQPQHF. In DNA, the CDR3 is TGCGCCAGCAGACCCATAAGCCCTTTTTATAGCAATCAGCCCCAGCATTTT.